This T cell receptor (beta chain) is from a study of T cells in Graves' hyperthyroidism and ophthalmopathy. General study results and limits: A model of 13 V-J pairs discriminated ophthalmopathy from stable hyperthyroidism.

At least 3 on the Clinical Activity Score was recorded for ophthalmopathy patients, who also had NOSPECS grade at least 4 and duration under 3 months. Diagnoses were made from clinical symptoms, serum measures (thyroxine and TRAb), thyroid ultrasound and orbital computed tomography. This CDR3 region has 16 residues. In germline, CDR1 is MNHEY, CDR2 SMNVEV (reference sequence). V lost 5 bases, J lost 5 bases, and 11 bases stayed unmatched. This clonotype has a count of ten or more. Antigen unknown. TCR beta CDR3 sequences were amplified from RNA transcripts. When the TCR CDR3 underwent first-round RT-PCR, the HTBI primer set was used. MiXCR, applied by TCRdb to the multiplex PCR reads, yields one record per CDR3 protein. The sample carries about 530,000 distinct CDR3 sequences, approximately 17% recorded once.

The sequenced sample consisted of blood. The chain joins TRBV27 to TRBJ2-5, with 10 bases aligning to TRBD2. The sequence was obtained from a woman younger than 35 with Graves' ophthalmopathy. In DNA form, the CDR3 reads TGTGCCAGCAGTGAAAGAAAGCGGGGGGGCTCGGAGACCCAGTACTTC. Translated: CASSERKRGGSETQYF.